Each of the 2 T cell receptor beta chains below was sequenced from the same sample in a study of cytomegalovirus exposure and HLA in healthy donors. PCR used 60 Vbeta primers and 13 Jbeta primers. Sequencing was performed with immunoSEQ multiplex PCR; in TCRdb, only in-frame clones are kept and a portion is missing. The sample shows some 150,000 clones, roughly 83% of them seen only once. The specimen sequenced was PBMCs. These receptors were obtained from a human donor in good health.

This chain uses TRBV15 with TRBJ1-1; D not resolved. The V and J ends lost 3 bases and 0 bases respectively, with 8 bases between them. Looked up from germline, CDR1 is LNHNV and CDR2 is YYDKDF (reference sequence). This CDR3 is 14 amino acids long. CDR3 DNA sequence: TGTGCCACCAGCAGCTGGACTGTGAACACTGAAGCTTTCTTT. Protein sequence: CATSSWTVNTEAFF.

Remarks on this clone: Additional DNA sequences in this sample encode the identical CDR3. The V call is TRBV18, the J call TRBJ1-5; unclear D gene. The germline V gene has CDR1 KGHSH and CDR2 LQKENI. Between the trimmed V and J ends, which lost 2 bases and 7 bases, there was a span of 12 bases. There are 14 residues in the CDR3. CDR3 coding DNA: TGTGCCAGCTCACCAGTGCCTGGGAGCCAGCCCCAGCATTTT. Amino acids: CASSPVPGSQPQHF.